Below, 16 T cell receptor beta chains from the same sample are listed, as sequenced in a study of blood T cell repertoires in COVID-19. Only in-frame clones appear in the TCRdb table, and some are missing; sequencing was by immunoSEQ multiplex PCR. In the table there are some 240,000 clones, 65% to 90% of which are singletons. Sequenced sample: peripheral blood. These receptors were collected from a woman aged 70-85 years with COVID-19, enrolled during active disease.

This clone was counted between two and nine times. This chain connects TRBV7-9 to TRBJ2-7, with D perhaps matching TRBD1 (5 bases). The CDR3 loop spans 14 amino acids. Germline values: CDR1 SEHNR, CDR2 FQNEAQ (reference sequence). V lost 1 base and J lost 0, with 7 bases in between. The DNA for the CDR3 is TGTGCCAGCAGCTTAGTAGACAGCTCCTACGAGCAGTACTTC. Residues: CASSLVDSSYEQYF. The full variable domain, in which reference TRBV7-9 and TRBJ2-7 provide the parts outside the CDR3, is DTGVSQNPRHKITKRGQNVTFRCDPISEHNRLYWYRQTLGQGPEFLTYFQNEAQLEKSRLLSDRFSAERPKGSFSTLEIQRTEQGDSAMYLCASSLVDSSYEQYFGPGTRLTVT.

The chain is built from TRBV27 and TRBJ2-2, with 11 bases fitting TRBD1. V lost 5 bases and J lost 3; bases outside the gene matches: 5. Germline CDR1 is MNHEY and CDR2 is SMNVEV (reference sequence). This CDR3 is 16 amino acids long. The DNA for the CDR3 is TGTGCCAGCAGTCCAAGGACAGGGGGCGACACCGGGGAGCTGTTTTTT. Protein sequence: CASSPRTGGDTGELFF.

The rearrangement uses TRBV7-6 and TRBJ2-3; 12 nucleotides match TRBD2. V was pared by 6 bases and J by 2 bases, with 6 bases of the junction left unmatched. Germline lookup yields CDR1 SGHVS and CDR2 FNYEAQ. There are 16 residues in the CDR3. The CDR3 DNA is TGTGCCAGCAGTTTACTAGCGGGGGGAGTCACAGATACGCAGTATTTT. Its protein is CASSLLAGGVTDTQYF.

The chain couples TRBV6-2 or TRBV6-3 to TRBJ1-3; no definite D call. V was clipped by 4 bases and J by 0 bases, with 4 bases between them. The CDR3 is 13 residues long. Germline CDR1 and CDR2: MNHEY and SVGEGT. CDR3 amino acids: CASSLNSGNTIYF. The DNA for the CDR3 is TGTGCCAGCAGTTTAAACTCTGGAAACACCATATATTTT.

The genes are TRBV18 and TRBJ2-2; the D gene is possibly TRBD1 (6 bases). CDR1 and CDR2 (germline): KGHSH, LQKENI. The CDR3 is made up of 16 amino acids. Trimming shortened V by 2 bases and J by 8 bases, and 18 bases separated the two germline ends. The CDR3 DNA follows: TGTGCCAGCTCACCAAGCGTCGCGCAGGGGACGGGGGAGCTGTTTTTT. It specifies CASSPSVAQGTGELFF.

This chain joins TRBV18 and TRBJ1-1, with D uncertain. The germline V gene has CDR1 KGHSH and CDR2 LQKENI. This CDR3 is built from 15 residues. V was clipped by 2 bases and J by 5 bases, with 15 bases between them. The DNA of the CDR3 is TGTGCCAGCTCACCATATACCCCGGCGGGGACTGAAGCTTTCTTT. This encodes CASSPYTPAGTEAFF.

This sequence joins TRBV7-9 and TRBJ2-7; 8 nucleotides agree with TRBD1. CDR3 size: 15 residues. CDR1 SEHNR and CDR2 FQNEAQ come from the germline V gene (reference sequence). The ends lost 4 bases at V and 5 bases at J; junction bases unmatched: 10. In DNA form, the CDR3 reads TGTGCCAGCAGCTACGGCACAGGGGGGAGGAACGAGCAGTACTTC. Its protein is CASSYGTGGRNEQYF.

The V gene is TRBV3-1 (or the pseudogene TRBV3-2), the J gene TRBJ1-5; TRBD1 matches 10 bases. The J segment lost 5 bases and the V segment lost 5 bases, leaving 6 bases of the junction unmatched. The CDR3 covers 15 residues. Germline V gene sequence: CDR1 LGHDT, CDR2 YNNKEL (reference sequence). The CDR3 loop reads CASSLTGGWDQPQHF. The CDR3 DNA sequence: TGTGCCAGCAGCTTGACAGGGGGCTGGGATCAGCCCCAGCATTTT.

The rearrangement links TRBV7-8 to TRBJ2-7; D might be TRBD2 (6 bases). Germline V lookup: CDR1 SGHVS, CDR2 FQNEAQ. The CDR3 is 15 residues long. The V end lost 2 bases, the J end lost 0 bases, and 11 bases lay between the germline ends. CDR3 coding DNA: TGTGCCAGCAGCTTATTCACGGGGGACTCCTACGAGCAGTACTTC. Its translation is CASSLFTGDSYEQYF.

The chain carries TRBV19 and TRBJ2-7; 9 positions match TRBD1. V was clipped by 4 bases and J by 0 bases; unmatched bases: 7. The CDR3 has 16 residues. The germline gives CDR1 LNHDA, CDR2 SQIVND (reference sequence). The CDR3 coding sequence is TGTGCCAGTAGTACCCTGGGACAGGGAAGCTCCTACGAGCAGTACTTC. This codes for CASSTLGQGSSYEQYF. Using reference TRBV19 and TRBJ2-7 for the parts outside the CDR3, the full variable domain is DGGITQSPKYLFRKEGQNVTLSCEQNLNHDAMYWYRQDPGQGLRLIYYSQIVNDFQKGDIAEGYSVSREKKESFPLTVTSAQKNPTAFYLCASSTLGQGSSYEQYFGPGTRLTVT.

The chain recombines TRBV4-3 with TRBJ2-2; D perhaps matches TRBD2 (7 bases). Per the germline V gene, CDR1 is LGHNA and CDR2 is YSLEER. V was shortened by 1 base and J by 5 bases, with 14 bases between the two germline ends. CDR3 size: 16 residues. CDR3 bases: TGCGCCAGCAGCCAAGTCGGCGGGGGCAGGACCGGGGAGCTGTTTTTT. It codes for CASSQVGGGRTGELFF.

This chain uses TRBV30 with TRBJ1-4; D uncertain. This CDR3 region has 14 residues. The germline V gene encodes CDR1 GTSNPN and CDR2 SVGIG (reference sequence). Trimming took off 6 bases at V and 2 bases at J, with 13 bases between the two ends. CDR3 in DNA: TGTGCCTGTTCCGAGCTGCGGACTAATGAAAAACTGTTTTTT. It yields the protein CACSELRTNEKLFF.

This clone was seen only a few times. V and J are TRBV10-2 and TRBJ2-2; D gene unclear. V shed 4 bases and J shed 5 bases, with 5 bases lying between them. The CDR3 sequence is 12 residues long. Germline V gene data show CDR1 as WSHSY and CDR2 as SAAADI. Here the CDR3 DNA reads TGCGCCAGCAGTGTACGGACCGGGGAGCTGTTTTTT. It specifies CASSVRTGELFF.

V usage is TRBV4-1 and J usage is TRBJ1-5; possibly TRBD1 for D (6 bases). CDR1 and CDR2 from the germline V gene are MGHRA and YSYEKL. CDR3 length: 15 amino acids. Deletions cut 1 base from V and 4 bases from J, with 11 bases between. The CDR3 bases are TGCGCCAGCAGCCAAGGTCCGGACAGAAATCAGCCCCAGCATTTT. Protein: CASSQGPDRNQPQHF.

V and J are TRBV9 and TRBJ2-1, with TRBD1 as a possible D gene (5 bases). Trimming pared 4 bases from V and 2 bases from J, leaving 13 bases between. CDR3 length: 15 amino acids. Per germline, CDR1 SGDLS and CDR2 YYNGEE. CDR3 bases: TGTGCCAGCAGCAAAGGGGCGGTCACCTACAATGAGCAGTTCTTC. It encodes CASSKGAVTYNEQFF.

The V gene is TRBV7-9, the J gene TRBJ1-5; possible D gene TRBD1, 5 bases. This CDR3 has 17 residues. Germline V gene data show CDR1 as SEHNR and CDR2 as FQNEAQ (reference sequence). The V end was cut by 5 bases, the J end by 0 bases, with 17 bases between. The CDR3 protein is CASSPGGGLYSNQPQHF. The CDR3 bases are TGTGCCAGCAGCCCTGGGGGAGGGCTATATAGCAATCAGCCCCAGCATTTT.